What follows describes a single TCR beta chain. Its antigen has not been determined. No per-base quality is available; no much larger clone lies one base away. CDR1 and CDR2, per the germline V gene (reference sequence), are GTSNPN and SVGIG. Reading from cysteine to phenylalanine, the CDR3 counts 16 amino acids. Only the CDR3 region is kept as DNA, spanning 48 bases read in frame from base 1. The V end loses 8 bases and the J end loses 1 base, and a stretch of 20 bases separates them. TCRbeta CDR3 regions were amplified from genomic DNA by means of the immunoSEQ Assay, a bias-controlled multiplex PCR. On the study's bioinformatics: Nucleated cell counts per sample were estimated from amplification of reference gene primers within the assay. To quantify the absolute abundance of each unique TCRbeta CDR3 rearrangement, sequence reads were collapsed and filtered. For each sample, productive Simpson clonality was calculated as the square root of Simpson's diversity index across productive rearrangements. TCRdb took over this immuneACCESS table, retaining in-frame rearrangements with V and J assigned. Such tables are incomplete; in checked studies, under half of the missing clones stem from an unresolved V gene, and the remainder is unexplained. V and J calls and clone size are as listed in that table; D and trimming were resolved from the DNA. Recorded for this sample are about 99,000 clones; over 65% of them occurred a single time. The ten largest make up about 27% of the sample.

Collaborating institutions collected whole blood in K2EDTA tubes following their own protocols. For TCRbeta analysis, collaborator samples were shipped as frozen whole blood, as isolated PBMCs, or as DNA extracted from either sample type. This sample was included in a study of blood T cell repertoires in COVID-19 (dated by TCRdb to the early 2020s). General notes on the study: The collaborator samples originated in the United States, Italy and Spain and spanned the acute and convalescent phases of COVID-19. The material from the prospective study consisted of cDNA or gDNA derived from T cells, B-cell-depleted T cells, or PBMCs. Deeply sampled blood TCRbeta repertoires from subjects exposed to, actively infected with, or recovered from COVID-19 were included in the dataset. The repertoires were released in a freely available public database intended as a resource for research on the immune response to SARS-CoV-2. The samples were drawn from two sources: the first 160 participants of the ongoing ImmuneRACE study, and 950 to 1,500 subjects contributed by 6 global collaborators. The sample metadata nearly always contained a de-identified subject ID, COVID-19 status, age in years and sex. Where HLA class I and class II types were available, the types were taken from metadata supplied by the sample provider, not from assay-based typing. On the study overall, not on this receptor specifically: How much clinical and demographic metadata was included differed by source and by participant, and the metadata was provided uncurated.

The material sequenced was peripheral blood. The sequence links TRBV30 to TRBJ2-2; TRBD1 might be the D gene, on 7 matching bases. This receptor was obtained from a man in his 60s with acute or convalescent COVID-19. CDR3 reads: CAQGGRGSVNTGELFF. The DNA is TGTGCCCAGGGGGGTCGTGGGAGCGTGAACACCGGGGAGCTGTTTTTT.